The 4 T cell receptor beta chains below come from one sample, sequenced in a study of blood T cell repertoires in COVID-19. Profiling relied on immunoSEQ multiplex PCR, and the TCRdb table lists in-frame clones only, not all of them. Here the sample spans around 390,000 clones, 87% being singletons. The sequenced material came from PBMCs or T cells enriched from blood (not recorded which). These receptors originate from a woman aged 45-65 years who had recovered from COVID-19.

V gene TRBV11-3 combines with J gene TRBJ1-1; no firm D call. V dropped 4 bases and J dropped 2 bases, with 14 bases sitting between them. This CDR3 spans 15 amino acids. Looked up from germline, CDR1 is SGHNT and CDR2 is YENEEA. CDR3 residues: CASSSQSRDNTEAFF. CDR3 sequence (DNA): TGTGCCAGCAGCTCCCAATCGAGGGATAACACTGAAGCTTTCTTT.

V usage is TRBV27 and J usage is TRBJ1-2, with TRBD1 identical over 10 bases. Per the germline V gene, CDR1 is MNHEY and CDR2 is SMNVEV (reference sequence). V shed 3 bases, J shed 7 bases, and the junction held 5 bases outside the gene matches. The CDR3 extends over 14 amino acids. The CDR3 spells CASSFGTGVGGYTF. CDR3 coding DNA: TGTGCCAGCAGTTTCGGGACAGGGGTGGGTGGCTACACCTTC.

J is TRBJ2-7 and V is TRBV15, with 8 positions matching TRBD2. Germline lookup yields CDR1 LNHNV and CDR2 YYDKDF (reference sequence). The CDR3 covers 14 residues. V dropped 5 bases and J dropped 0; count of bases not matched to a gene: 3. The CDR3 nucleotides read TGTGCCACCAGCGCGGGGGGAAGCTCCTACGAGCAGTACTTC. Protein: CATSAGGSSYEQYF.

V is TRBV9 and J is TRBJ1-2; possibly TRBD1 for D (6 bases). Trimming took 4 bases from V and 4 from J, leaving 17 bases between them. The germline CDR1 and CDR2 sequences are SGDLS and YYNGEE. There are 15 residues in the CDR3. The DNA of the CDR3 is TGTGCCAGCAGCCTAAGTCCGGGGGGCGCCTATGGCTACACCTTC. Amino acids: CASSLSPGGAYGYTF.